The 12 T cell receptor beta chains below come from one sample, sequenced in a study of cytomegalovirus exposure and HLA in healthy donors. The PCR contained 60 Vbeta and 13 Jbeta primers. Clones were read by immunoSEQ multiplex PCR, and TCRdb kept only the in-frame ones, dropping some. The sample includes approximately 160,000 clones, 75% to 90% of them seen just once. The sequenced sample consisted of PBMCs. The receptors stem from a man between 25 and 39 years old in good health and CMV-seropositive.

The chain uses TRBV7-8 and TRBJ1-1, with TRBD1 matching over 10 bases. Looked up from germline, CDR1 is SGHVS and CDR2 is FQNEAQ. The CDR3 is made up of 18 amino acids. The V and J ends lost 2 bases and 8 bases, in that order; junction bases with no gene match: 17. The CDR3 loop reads CASSLPPVSGTGVQEAFF. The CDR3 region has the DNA TGTGCCAGCAGCTTACCCCCGGTCTCCGGGACAGGGGTTCAGGAAGCTTTCTTT.

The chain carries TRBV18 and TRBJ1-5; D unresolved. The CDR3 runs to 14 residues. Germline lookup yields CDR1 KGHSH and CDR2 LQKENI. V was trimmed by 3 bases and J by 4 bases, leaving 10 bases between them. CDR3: CASSPQTDNQPQHF. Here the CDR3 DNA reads TGTGCCAGCTCACCTCAAACTGATAATCAGCCCCAGCATTTT.

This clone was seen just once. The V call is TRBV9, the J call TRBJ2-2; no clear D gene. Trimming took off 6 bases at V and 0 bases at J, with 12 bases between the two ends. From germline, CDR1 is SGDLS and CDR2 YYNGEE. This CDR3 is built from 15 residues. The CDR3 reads CASTPGQANTGELFF. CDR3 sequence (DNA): TGTGCCAGCACCCCTGGGCAGGCGAACACCGGGGAGCTGTTTTTT.

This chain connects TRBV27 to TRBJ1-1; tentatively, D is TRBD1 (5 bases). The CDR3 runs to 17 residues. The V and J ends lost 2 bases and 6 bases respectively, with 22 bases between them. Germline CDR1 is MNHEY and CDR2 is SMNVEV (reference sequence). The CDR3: CASSLGQGGVTKAEAFF. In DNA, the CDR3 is TGTGCCAGCAGTTTAGGCCAGGGTGGGGTGACAAAAGCTGAAGCTTTCTTT.

CDR3: CASSYSGGAVTDTQYF. DNA of the CDR3: TGTGCCAGCAGTTACAGCGGGGGGGCTGTCACAGATACGCAGTATTTT. This chain connects TRBV6-5 to TRBJ2-3; TRBD2 matches 10 bases. Germline V gives CDR1 MNHEY, CDR2 SVGAGI. Germline trimming cut 2 bases from V and 2 bases from J; bases unmatched to any gene: 4. The CDR3 covers 16 residues.

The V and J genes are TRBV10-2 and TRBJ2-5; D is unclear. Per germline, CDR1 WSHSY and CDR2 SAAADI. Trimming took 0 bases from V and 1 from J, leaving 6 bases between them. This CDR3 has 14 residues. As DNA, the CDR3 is TGCGCCAGCAGTGAGTCGTACAGCCAAGAGACCCAGTACTTC. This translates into CASSESYSQETQYF.

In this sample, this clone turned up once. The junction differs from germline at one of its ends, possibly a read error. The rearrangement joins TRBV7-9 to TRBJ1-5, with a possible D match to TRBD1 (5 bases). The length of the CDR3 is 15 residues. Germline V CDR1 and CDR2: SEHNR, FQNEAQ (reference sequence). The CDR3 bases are TGTTCCAGCAGCTCTAGCGGGGCAGGGTATCAGCCCCAGCATTTT. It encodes CSSSSSGAGYQPQHF. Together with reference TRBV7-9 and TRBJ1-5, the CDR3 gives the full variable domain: DTGVSQNPRHKITKRGQNVTFRCDPISEHNRLYWYRQTLGQGPEFLTYFQNEAQLEKSRLLSDRFSAERPKGSFSTLEIQRTEQGDSAMYLCSSSSSGAGYQPQHFGDGTRLSIL.

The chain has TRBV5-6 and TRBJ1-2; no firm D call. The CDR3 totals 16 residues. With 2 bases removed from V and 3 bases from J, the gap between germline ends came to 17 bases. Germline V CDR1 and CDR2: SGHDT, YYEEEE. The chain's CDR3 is CASSLEEERVYYGYTF. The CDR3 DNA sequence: TGTGCCAGCAGCTTAGAAGAGGAGAGGGTCTACTATGGCTACACCTTC.

CDR3 sequence: CASSAGTGGDSNYGYTF. The CDR3 DNA reads TGTGCCAGCAGCGCCGGGACAGGGGGAGACTCTAACTATGGCTACACCTTC. This chain links TRBV11-3 with TRBJ1-2; 11 bases are shared with TRBD1. Unmatched junction bases numbered 8, after V lost 5 bases and J lost 0 bases. The CDR3 consists of 17 residues. Germline-derived CDR1 and CDR2 are SGHNT and YENEEA.

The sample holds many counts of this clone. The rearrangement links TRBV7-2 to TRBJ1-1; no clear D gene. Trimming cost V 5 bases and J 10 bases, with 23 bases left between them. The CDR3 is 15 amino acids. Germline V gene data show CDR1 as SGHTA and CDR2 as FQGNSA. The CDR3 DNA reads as TGTGCCAGCAGCCCCGGGCGAGGGCCACGGAGCGGAGCTTTCTTT. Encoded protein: CASSPGRGPRSGAFF.

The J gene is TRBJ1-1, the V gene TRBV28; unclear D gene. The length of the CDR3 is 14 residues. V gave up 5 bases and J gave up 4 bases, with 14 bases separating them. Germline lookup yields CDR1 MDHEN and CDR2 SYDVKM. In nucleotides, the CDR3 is TGTGCCAGCAGTCCAATCGCGCGGATCACTGAAGCTTTCTTT. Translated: CASSPIARITEAFF.

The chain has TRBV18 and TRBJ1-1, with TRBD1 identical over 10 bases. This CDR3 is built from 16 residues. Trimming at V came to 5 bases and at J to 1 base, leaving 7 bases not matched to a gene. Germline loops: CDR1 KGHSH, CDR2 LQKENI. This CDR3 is CASSIGTGEWNTEAFF. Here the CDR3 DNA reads TGTGCCAGCTCAATCGGGACAGGGGAATGGAACACTGAAGCTTTCTTT.